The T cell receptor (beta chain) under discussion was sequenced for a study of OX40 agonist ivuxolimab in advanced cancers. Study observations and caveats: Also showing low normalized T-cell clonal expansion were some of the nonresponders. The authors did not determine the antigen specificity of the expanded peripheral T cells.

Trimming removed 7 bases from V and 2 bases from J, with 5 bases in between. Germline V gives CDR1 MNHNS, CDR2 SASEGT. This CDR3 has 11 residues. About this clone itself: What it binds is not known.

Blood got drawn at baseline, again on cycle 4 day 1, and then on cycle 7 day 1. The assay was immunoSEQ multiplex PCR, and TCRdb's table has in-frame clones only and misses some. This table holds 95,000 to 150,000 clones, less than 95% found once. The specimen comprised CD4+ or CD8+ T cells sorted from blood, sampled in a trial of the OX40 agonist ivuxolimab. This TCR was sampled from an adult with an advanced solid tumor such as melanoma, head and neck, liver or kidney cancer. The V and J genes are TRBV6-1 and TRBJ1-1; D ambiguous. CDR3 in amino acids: CASTINTEAFF. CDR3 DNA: TGTGCCAGCACTATCAACACTGAAGCTTTCTTT.